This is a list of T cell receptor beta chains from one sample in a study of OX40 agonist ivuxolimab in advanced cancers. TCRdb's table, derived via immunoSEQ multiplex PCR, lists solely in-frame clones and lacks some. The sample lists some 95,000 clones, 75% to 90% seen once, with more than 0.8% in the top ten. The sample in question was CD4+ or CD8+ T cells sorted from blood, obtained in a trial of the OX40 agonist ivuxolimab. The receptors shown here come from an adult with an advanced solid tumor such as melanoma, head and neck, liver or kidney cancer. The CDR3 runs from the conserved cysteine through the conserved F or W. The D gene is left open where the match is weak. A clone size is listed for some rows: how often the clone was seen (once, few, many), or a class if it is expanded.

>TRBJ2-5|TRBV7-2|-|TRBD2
CASSPPRLAGGETQYF
TGTGCCAGCAGCCCCCCCCGACTAGCGGGAGGAGAGACCCAGTACTTC
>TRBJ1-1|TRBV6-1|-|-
CAAMVVGTEAFF
TGTGCCGCGATGGTGGTTGGCACTGAAGCTTTCTTT
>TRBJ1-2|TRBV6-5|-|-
CASSYKGDYGYTF
TGTGCCAGCAGTTACAAGGGAGACTATGGCTACACCTTC
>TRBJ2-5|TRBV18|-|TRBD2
CASSSTSGSGETQYF
TGTGCCAGCTCATCTACTAGCGGGAGCGGAGAGACCCAGTACTTC
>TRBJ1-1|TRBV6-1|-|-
CASSETGLNTEAFF
TGTGCCAGCAGTGAAACGGGATTAAACACTGAAGCTTTCTTT
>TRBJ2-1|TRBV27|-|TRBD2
CATSGGGAYNEQFF
TGTGCCACCTCAGGCGGGGGGGCCTACAATGAGCAGTTCTTC
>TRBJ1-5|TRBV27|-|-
CASSLWGGAYSNQPQHF
TGTGCCAGCAGTTTATGGGGAGGGGCTTATAGCAATCAGCCCCAGCATTTT
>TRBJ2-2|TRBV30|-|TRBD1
CAWRETNRGTGELFF
TGTGCCTGGAGGGAAACAAACAGGGGCACCGGGGAGCTGTTTTTT
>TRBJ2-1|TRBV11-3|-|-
CASSSSGARRDNEQFF
TGTGCCAGCAGCTCCTCAGGGGCTCGGAGGGACAATGAGCAGTTCTTC
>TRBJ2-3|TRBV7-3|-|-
CASSLLGDGTDTQYF
TGTGCCAGCAGCTTGTTGGGGGATGGCACAGATACGCAGTATTTT
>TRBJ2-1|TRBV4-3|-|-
CASSPRRGNEQFF
TGCGCCAGCAGCCCCCGACGGGGGAATGAGCAGTTCTTC
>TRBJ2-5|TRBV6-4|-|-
CASSDYRDPNQETQYF
TGTGCCAGCAGTGACTACCGGGACCCAAACCAAGAGACCCAGTACTTC
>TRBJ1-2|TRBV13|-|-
CASSVGRDGYTF
TGTGCCAGCAGCGTCGGACGGGATGGCTACACCTTC
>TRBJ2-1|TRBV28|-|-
CASGSGPKQNEQFF
TGTGCCAGTGGATCAGGGCCAAAGCAAAATGAGCAGTTCTTC
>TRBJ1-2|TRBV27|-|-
CASRGAHGYTF
TGTGCCAGCAGGGGGGCGCATGGCTACACCTTC
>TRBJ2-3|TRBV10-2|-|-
CASSSAEGSTDTQYF
TGCGCCAGCAGCTCGGCGGAGGGGAGCACAGATACGCAGTATTTT
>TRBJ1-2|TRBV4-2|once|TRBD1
CASSQDLGRGTVGYGYTF
TGTGCCAGCAGCCAAGATCTCGGCAGGGGGACGGTCGGCTATGGCTACACCTTC
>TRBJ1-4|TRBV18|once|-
CASSPPGGPEKLFF
TGTGCCAGCTCACCACCGGGGGGGCCTGAAAAACTGTTTTTT
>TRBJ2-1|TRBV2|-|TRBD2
CASSTREGGTSEQFF
TGTGCCAGCAGCACCCGGGAGGGAGGGACCAGTGAGCAGTTCTTC
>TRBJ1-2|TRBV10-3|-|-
CAILRQETINYGYTF
TGTGCCATCCTTCGACAGGAGACGATTAACTATGGCTACACCTTC
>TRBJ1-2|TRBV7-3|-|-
CASSLGGPYGYTF
TGTGCCAGCAGCTTAGGGGGCCCCTATGGCTACACCTTC
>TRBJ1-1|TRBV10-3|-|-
CAISDYENTEAFF
TGTGCCATCAGTGATTACGAGAACACTGAAGCTTTCTTT
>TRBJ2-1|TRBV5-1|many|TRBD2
CASSDRTSGRGEQFF
TGCGCCAGCAGCGATCGGACTAGCGGGAGGGGTGAGCAGTTCTTC
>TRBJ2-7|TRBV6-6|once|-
CASSYSTGYEQYF
TGTGCCAGCAGTTACTCGACCGGTTACGAGCAGTACTTC
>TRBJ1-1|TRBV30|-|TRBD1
CAFLGQGEAFF
TGTGCCTTTCTAGGACAGGGAGAAGCTTTCTTT
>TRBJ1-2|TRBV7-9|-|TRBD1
CASSRRGVENGYTF
TGTGCCAGCAGTCGCAGGGGGGTAGAAAATGGCTACACCTTC
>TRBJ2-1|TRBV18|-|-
CASSPPGGTLNEQFF
TGTGCCAGCTCACCACCTGGCGGGACTCTGAATGAGCAGTTCTTC
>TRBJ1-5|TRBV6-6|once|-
CASTGGNQPQHF
TGTGCCAGCACGGGAGGGAATCAGCCCCAGCATTTT
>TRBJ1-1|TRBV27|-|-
CASSLSGRNTEAFF
TGTGCCAGCAGTTTATCCGGGAGAAACACTGAAGCTTTCTTT
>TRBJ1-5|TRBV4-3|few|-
CASSQRWGNQPQHF
TGCGCCAGCAGCCAGCGATGGGGCAATCAGCCCCAGCATTTT
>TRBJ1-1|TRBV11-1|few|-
CASSLVGGRALMNTEAFF
TGTGCCAGCAGCTTAGTCGGGGGGCGGGCCCTCATGAACACTGAAGCTTTCTTT
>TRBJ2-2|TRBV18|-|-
CASSPSGGNTGELFF
TGTGCCAGCTCACCGTCGGGGGGCAACACCGGGGAGCTGTTTTTT
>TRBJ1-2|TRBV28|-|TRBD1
CASNPGGTYGYTF
TGTGCCAGCAATCCAGGGGGGACCTATGGCTACACCTTC
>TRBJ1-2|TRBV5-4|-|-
CASSRVGGVNYGYTF
TGTGCCAGCAGCCGGGTTGGCGGTGTTAACTATGGCTACACCTTC
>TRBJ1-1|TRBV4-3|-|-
CASSQGVIGVEAFF
TGCGCCAGCAGCCAAGGGGTTATAGGAGTTGAAGCTTTCTTT
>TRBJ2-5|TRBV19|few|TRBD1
CASSAAGGRETQYF
TGTGCCAGTAGTGCGGCAGGGGGCCGAGAGACCCAGTACTTC
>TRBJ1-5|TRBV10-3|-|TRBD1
CAISVGTGGNQPQHF
TGTGCCATCAGTGTCGGGACAGGGGGCAATCAGCCCCAGCATTTT
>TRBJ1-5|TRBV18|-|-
CASSPTGEKGQPQHF
TGTGCCAGCTCACCGACCGGGGAAAAGGGACAGCCCCAGCATTTT
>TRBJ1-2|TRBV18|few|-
CASSPSDRRYTF
TGTGCCAGCTCACCGTCGGACAGACGCTACACCTTC
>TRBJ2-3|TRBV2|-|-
CASRRARNTDTQYF
TGTGCCAGCAGGAGGGCTAGAAACACAGATACGCAGTATTTT
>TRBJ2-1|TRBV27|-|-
CASSPIIDSSYNEQFF
TGTGCCAGCAGTCCTATTATCGATAGCTCCTACAATGAGCAGTTCTTC
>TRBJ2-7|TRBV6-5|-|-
CASSYSGRGSYEQYF
TGTGCCAGCAGTTACTCGGGACGGGGTAGCTACGAGCAGTACTTC
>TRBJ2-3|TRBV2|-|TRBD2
CASRPPGLAVDTQYF
TGTGCCAGCAGACCACCGGGACTAGCGGTTGATACGCAGTATTTT
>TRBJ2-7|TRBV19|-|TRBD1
CASSTRTGDEQYF
TGTGCCAGTAGTACACGAACAGGGGACGAGCAGTACTTC
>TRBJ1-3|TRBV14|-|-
CASSPQFGGAGNTIYF
TGTGCCAGCAGCCCCCAATTCGGGGGAGCTGGAAACACCATATATTTT
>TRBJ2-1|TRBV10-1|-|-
CASSGPGPYNEQFF
TGCGCCAGCAGTGGACCGGGACCTTACAATGAGCAGTTCTTC
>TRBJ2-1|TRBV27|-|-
CASSLSNSYNEQFF
TGTGCCAGCAGTTTATCAAACTCCTACAATGAGCAGTTCTTC
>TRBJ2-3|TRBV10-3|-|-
CAISESSGGASTDTQYF
TGTGCCATCAGTGAGTCGTCGGGGGGCGCTAGCACAGATACGCAGTATTTT
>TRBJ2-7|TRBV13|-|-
CASSSTSGAGEQYF
TGTGCCAGCAGCTCAACCTCGGGGGCTGGCGAGCAGTACTTC